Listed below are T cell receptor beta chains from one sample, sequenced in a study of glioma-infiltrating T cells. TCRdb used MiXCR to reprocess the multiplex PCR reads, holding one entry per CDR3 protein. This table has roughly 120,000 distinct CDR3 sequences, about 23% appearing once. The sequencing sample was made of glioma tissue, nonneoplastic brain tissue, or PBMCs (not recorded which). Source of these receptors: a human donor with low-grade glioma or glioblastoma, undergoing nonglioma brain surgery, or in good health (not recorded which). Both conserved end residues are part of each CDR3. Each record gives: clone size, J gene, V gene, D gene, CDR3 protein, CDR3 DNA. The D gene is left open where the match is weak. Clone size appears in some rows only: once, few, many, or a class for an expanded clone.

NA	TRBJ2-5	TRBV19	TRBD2	CASSPGGGEGAIETQYF	TGTGCCAGTAGTCCCGGGGGGGGAGAAGGCGCGATAGAGACCCAGTACTTC
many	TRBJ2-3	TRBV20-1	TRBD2	CSVLGASGRASLDTQYF	TGCAGTGTTCTAGGGGCTAGCGGGAGGGCCAGTTTAGATACGCAGTATTTT
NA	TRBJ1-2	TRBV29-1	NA	CSAGTGNYGYTF	TGCAGCGCCGGGACGGGAAACTATGGCTACACCTTC
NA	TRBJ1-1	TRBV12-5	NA	CASGPSGSEAFF	TGTGCTAGTGGACCCTCAGGGTCTGAAGCTTTCTTT
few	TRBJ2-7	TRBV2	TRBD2	CASSSGSYYEQYF	TGTGCCAGTTCTAGCGGGAGTTACTACGAGCAGTACTTC
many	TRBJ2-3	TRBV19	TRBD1	CASWYRGTQYF	TGTGCCAGTTGGTACAGGGGTACGCAGTATTTT
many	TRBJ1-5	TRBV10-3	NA	CAIREGDQPQHF	TGTGCCATCAGGGAGGGCGATCAGCCCCAGCATTTT
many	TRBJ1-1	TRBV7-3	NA	CASSLTPNTEAFF	TGTGCCAGCAGCTTAACTCCGAACACTGAAGCTTTCTTT
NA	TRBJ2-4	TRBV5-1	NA	CASSFWGSVGKNIQYF	TGCGCCAGCAGCTTCTGGGGCTCGGTAGGCAAAAACATTCAGTACTTC
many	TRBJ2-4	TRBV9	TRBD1	CASSVGQGLKNIQYF	TGTGCCAGCAGCGTCGGACAGGGGCTGAAAAACATTCAGTACTTC
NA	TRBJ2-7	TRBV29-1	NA	CSVEDSGRGEYEQYF	TGCAGCGTTGAAGACTCAGGCAGGGGGGAGTACGAGCAGTACTTC
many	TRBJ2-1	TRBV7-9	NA	CASSFPTGGEYYNEQFF	TGTGCCAGCAGCTTCCCCACCGGTGGGGAGTACTACAATGAGCAGTTCTTC
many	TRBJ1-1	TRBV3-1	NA	CASSQGPDRTVNTEAFF	TGTGCCAGCAGCCAAGGCCCTGACCGGACGGTGAACACTGAAGCTTTCTTT
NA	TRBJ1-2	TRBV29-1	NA	CSVEMGQGYGYTF	TGCAGCGTTGAAATGGGGCAGGGCTATGGCTACACCTTC
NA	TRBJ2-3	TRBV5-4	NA	CASSGQITDIQYF	TGTGCCAGTAGCGGACAGATCACAGATATTCAGTATTTT
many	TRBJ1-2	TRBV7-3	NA	CASSIGRSYGYTF	TGTGCCAGCAGCATCGGACGGAGCTATGGCTACACCTTC
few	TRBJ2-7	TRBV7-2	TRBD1	CASSLTGQFYEQYF	TGTGCCAGCAGCCTGACAGGGCAGTTCTACGAGCAGTACTTC
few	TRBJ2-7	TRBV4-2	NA	CASSPKLERYEQYF	TGTGCCAGCAGCCCCAAGCTAGAGCGCTACGAGCAGTACTTC
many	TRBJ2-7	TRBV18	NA	CASSPSSPSYEQYF	TGTGCCAGCTCACCAAGCTCCCCGAGCTACGAGCAGTACTTC